This T cell receptor (beta chain) was captured by sequencing in a study of OX40 agonist ivuxolimab in advanced cancers. Study details: Ivuxolimab, an antibody that agonizes OX40 (CD134), was administered to the patients.

Concerning this clone: Its antigen is unidentified.

Systemic immunosuppression or autoimmune disease history was grounds to exclude patients. The assay was immunoSEQ multiplex PCR, and TCRdb's table has in-frame clones only and misses some. The table has roughly 53,000 clones, over 80% seen once. This CDR3 region has 17 residues. Germline CDR1 SNHLY, CDR2 FYNNEI. With V trimmed by 4 bases and J by 3 bases, 9 bases remained unmatched. Broader study findings: Expanded peripheral T cells had an undetermined antigen specificity.

This TCR came from an adult with an advanced solid tumor such as melanoma, head and neck, liver or kidney cancer. Material: CD4+ or CD8+ T cells sorted from blood, obtained in a trial of the OX40 agonist ivuxolimab. The rearrangement links TRBV2 to TRBJ2-3; 11 positions agree with TRBD2. The CDR3 DNA follows: TGTGCCAGCAGTGGAGAGGTAGCGGGGGGGCAGACAGATACGCAGTATTTT. Protein product: CASSGEVAGGQTDTQYF.